The next 29 T cell receptor beta chains were all read from a single sample in a study of T cell responses to AZD1222 COVID-19 vaccine. The repertoire was sequenced with immunoSEQ multiplex PCR; TCRdb's copy has only in-frame clones and lacks some. The sample holds 100,000 to 150,000 clones, 89% seen once. Sequencing was performed on peripheral blood, taken on day 0 of AZD1222 vaccination. These receptor sequences come from an adult in good health.

The V and J genes are TRBV5-1 and TRBJ1-1; possibly TRBD1 for D (5 bases). The germline gives CDR1 SGHRS, CDR2 YFSETQ. V was shortened by 1 base and J by 3 bases, with 13 bases between the two germline ends. The CDR3 has 15 residues. The CDR3, as DNA: TGCGCCAGCAGCTTGACCAGGGTCCGGGACACTGAAGCTTTCTTT. Encoded protein: CASSLTRVRDTEAFF.

The CDR3 region is CASSNRVLDNEQFF. DNA for the CDR3: TGTGCCAGTAGTAACCGAGTTCTGGACAATGAGCAGTTCTTC. The V call is TRBV19, the J call TRBJ2-1; D is undetermined. The germline V gene has CDR1 LNHDA and CDR2 SQIVND (reference sequence). V lost 4 bases to trimming and J lost 5 bases, with 12 bases between them. CDR3 length equals 14 residues.

This chain joins TRBV4-3 and TRBJ2-1; D remains unclear. CDR3 length: 17 amino acids. The germline CDR1 and CDR2 sequences are LGHNA and YSLEER. Trimming took 0 bases from V and 9 from J, leaving 21 bases between them. CDR3 nucleotide sequence: TGCGCCAGCAGCCAAGATTCCACGAGATTAGCCAGGAGTGAGCAGTTCTTC. It codes for CASSQDSTRLARSEQFF.

CDR3 residues: CASSLTGTVNYEQYF. In nucleotides, the CDR3 is TGTGCCAGCAGCTTAACCGGGACAGTGAACTACGAGCAGTACTTC. This sequence joins TRBV7-9 and TRBJ2-7; 7 bases map to TRBD1. CDR1 and CDR2 (germline): SEHNR, FQNEAQ (reference sequence). The CDR3 consists of 15 residues. Trimming removed 2 bases from V and 3 bases from J; junction bases left unmatched: 7.

The V and J genes are TRBV24-1 and TRBJ1-5; no definite D call. The ends were cut back, 4 bases at V and 1 base at J, with 13 bases in the middle. The CDR3 sequence is 16 residues long. From germline, CDR1 is KGHDR and CDR2 SFDVKD. CDR3 DNA sequence: TGTGCCACCAGTGAGTCCAAGATGTGGAGCAATCAGCCCCAGCATTTT. Translation: CATSESKMWSNQPQHF.

The chain combines TRBV2 with TRBJ1-1; possibly TRBD1 for D (5 bases). The V gene's germline CDR1 is SNHLY and CDR2 FYNNEI. V lost 7 bases, J lost 3 bases, and 24 bases lay in between. This CDR3 is 17 amino acids long. CDR3 loop: CASKEWGEKGRDTEAFF. The CDR3 region has the DNA TGTGCCAGCAAGGAATGGGGGGAGAAGGGAAGGGACACTGAAGCTTTCTTT. The whole variable domain, remainder taken from reference TRBV2 and TRBJ1-1, is EPEVTQTPSHQVTQMGQEVILRCVPISNHLYFYWYRQILGQKVEFLVSFYNNEISEKSEIFDDQFSVERPDGSNFTLKIRSTKLEDSAMYFCASKEWGEKGRDTEAFFGQGTRLTVV.

This rearrangement joins TRBV27 to TRBJ2-7; 12 bases are shared with TRBD2. Germline V gene data show CDR1 as MNHEY and CDR2 as SMNVEV (reference sequence). The CDR3 sequence is 14 residues long. Losses at the gene ends were 4 bases for V and 3 bases for J; bases not matched to a gene: 1. The CDR3 sequence: CASSWTSGIYEQYF. CDR3 in DNA: TGTGCCAGCAGTTGGACTAGCGGGATCTACGAGCAGTACTTC.

The chain couples TRBV19 to TRBJ1-1, with 12 positions matching TRBD1. Germline V gives CDR1 LNHDA, CDR2 SQIVND (reference sequence). The CDR3 runs to 16 residues. Trimming at V came to 10 bases and at J to 5 bases, leaving 14 bases not matched to a gene. The CDR3 spells CATRGDRGLGSTEAFF. As DNA, the CDR3 is TGTGCCACCCGTGGGGACAGGGGGCTGGGGTCGACTGAAGCTTTCTTT.

The V and J genes are TRBV6-5 and TRBJ2-7, with 8 bases lining up with TRBD1. After removal of 0 bases from V and 3 bases from J, the junction contained 7 bases not matched to a gene. This CDR3 spans 16 amino acids. Germline lookup yields CDR1 MNHEY and CDR2 SVGAGI. CDR3: CASSYSGGTGYYEQYF. CDR3 coding DNA: TGTGCCAGCAGTTACTCGGGCGGGACAGGCTACTACGAGCAGTACTTC.

J is TRBJ2-1 and V is TRBV6-5, with 9 nucleotides matching TRBD1. This CDR3 region has 14 residues. Germline-derived CDR1 and CDR2 are MNHEY and SVGAGI. J lost 9 bases, V lost 6 bases, and 9 bases had no gene match. The CDR3 bases are TGTGCCAGCAGCCGGGACAGGGATGTAGGTGAGCAGTTCTTC. Amino acid sequence: CASSRDRDVGEQFF.

The rearrangement joins TRBV25-1 to TRBJ2-3, with D possibly matching TRBD1 (6 bases). The V gene's germline CDR1 is MGHDK and CDR2 SYGVNS. V lost 5 bases and J lost 7, with 10 bases in between. This CDR3 has 12 residues. Written as DNA, the CDR3 is TGTGCCAGCAGTCCGCAGGGGAATACGCAGTATTTT. This gives the protein CASSPQGNTQYF.

The table lists this clone with a few counts. The chain links TRBV25-1 to TRBJ1-6; 8 bases are shared with TRBD1. There are 15 residues in the CDR3. Losses at the gene ends were 4 bases for V and 10 bases for J; bases not matched to a gene: 9. Germline V lookup: CDR1 MGHDK, CDR2 SYGVNS. CDR3 in amino acids: CASSGRQGKESPLHF. For the CDR3, the DNA is TGTGCCAGCAGTGGAAGACAGGGGAAAGAATCACCCCTCCACTTT.

V is TRBV28 and J is TRBJ1-4; TRBD1 might be the D (6 bases). Trimming took 6 bases from V and 14 from J, leaving 22 bases between them. There are 14 residues in the CDR3. Germline V gene lookup returns CDR1 MDHEN and CDR2 SYDVKM. The CDR3 nucleotides are TGTGCCAGCAGCAACTATCAAAAAATCAGGGGCCTGTTTTTT. Translation gives CASSNYQKIRGLFF.

V and J are TRBV28 and TRBJ1-4, with D possibly TRBD1 on 5 matching bases. V shed 7 bases and J shed 5 bases, with 8 bases lying between them. The germline V gene encodes CDR1 MDHEN and CDR2 SYDVKM. The CDR3 is 12 amino acids. CDR3 sequence (DNA): TGTGCCAGCACCCAGGGAAATGAAAAACTGTTTTTT. It yields the protein CASTQGNEKLFF.

In the case of this clone: Additional DNA sequences in this sample encode the identical CDR3. This sequence joins TRBV2 and TRBJ1-1, with 8 bases matching TRBD1. V lost 6 bases, J lost 1 base, and 1 base stayed unmatched. From germline, CDR1 is SNHLY and CDR2 FYNNEI. This CDR3 has 13 amino acids. The DNA of the CDR3 is TGTGCCAGCAGCGGACAGGGGAACACTGAAGCTTTCTTT. Its translation: CASSGQGNTEAFF.

V and J are TRBV5-1 and TRBJ2-1, with 15 bases matching TRBD2. In germline, CDR1 is SGHRS, CDR2 YFSETQ. The CDR3 consists of 17 residues. V lost 5 bases to trimming and J lost 1 base; unmatched junction nucleotides: 4. The CDR3 loop is CASRRTSGRGSYNEQFF. CDR3 DNA sequence: TGCGCCAGCAGACGGACTAGCGGGAGGGGATCCTACAATGAGCAGTTCTTC.

CDR3 region: CASRKGLAGVQSREQYF. As DNA, the CDR3 is TGTGCCAGTAGGAAGGGACTAGCGGGAGTTCAATCGAGGGAGCAGTACTTC. The J gene is TRBJ2-7, the V gene TRBV19; 14 bases line up with TRBD2. After removal of 6 bases from V and 7 bases from J, the junction contained 14 bases not matched to a gene. CDR3 length: 17 amino acids. Germline-derived CDR1 and CDR2 are LNHDA and SQIVND (reference sequence).

This rearrangement joins TRBV10-3 to TRBJ2-1; D perhaps matches TRBD2 (6 bases). The CDR3 runs to 15 residues. The V gene lost 6 bases and the J gene lost 3 bases, with 15 bases spanning the gap. Germline assignment: CDR1 ENHRY and CDR2 SYGVKD. In DNA form, the CDR3 reads TGTGCCATCAGAGAGGGACTGGTTTTCTACAATGAGCAGTTCTTC. Its translation: CAIREGLVFYNEQFF.

The chain recombines TRBV10-1 with TRBJ1-2; 9 nucleotides line up with TRBD1. Germline CDR1 and CDR2: WNHNN and SYGVQD (reference sequence). After removal of 3 bases from V and 6 bases from J, the junction contained 5 bases not matched to a gene. This CDR3 region has 14 residues. The CDR3 region is CASSEKQGAHGYTF. The CDR3 bases are TGCGCCAGCAGTGAAAAACAGGGGGCGCATGGCTACACCTTC.

V is TRBV5-8 and J is TRBJ1-1, with 9 bases matching TRBD1. The J segment lost 3 bases and the V segment lost 0 bases, leaving 0 bases of the junction unmatched. CDR1 is SGHTS, CDR2 YDEGEE, per germline. The CDR3 is 14 amino acids. The CDR3 nucleotides read TGTGCCAGCAGCTTGGGGACAGGGGACACTGAAGCTTTCTTT. Its protein is CASSLGTGDTEAFF.

This clone has just a few counts. The chain uses TRBV7-3 and TRBJ1-5; D gene ambiguous. Germline CDR1 SGHTA, CDR2 FQGTGA. Trimming took off 2 bases at V and 1 base at J, with 9 bases between the two ends. The CDR3 contains 15 residues. In nucleotides, the CDR3 is TGTGCCAGCAGCTTATTTGCGGGAAGCAATCAGCCCCAGCATTTT. Translated, it gives CASSLFAGSNQPQHF.

The chain links TRBV6-5 to TRBJ2-1, with 8 bases matching TRBD2. CDR3 length equals 15 residues. Germline V lookup: CDR1 MNHEY, CDR2 SVGAGI. V lost 4 bases to trimming and J lost 8 bases; unmatched junction nucleotides: 10. Here the CDR3 reads CASSLPLAGRHEQFF. The CDR3 DNA follows: TGTGCCAGCAGTTTACCCCTAGCGGGTAGGCATGAGCAGTTCTTC.

The chain employs TRBV5-4 and TRBJ1-2; D call uncertain. This CDR3 has 14 residues. Germline V CDR1 and CDR2: SGHNT, YYREEE (reference sequence). The V gene lost 6 bases and the J gene lost 8 bases, with 20 bases spanning the gap. CDR3 in amino acids: CASNRLGKAGGYTF. Here the CDR3 DNA reads TGTGCCAGCAACCGCCTAGGGAAGGCGGGGGGCTACACCTTC.

The chain recombines TRBV7-9 with TRBJ1-2, with no clear D. Germline V gene lookup returns CDR1 SEHNR and CDR2 FQNEAQ (reference sequence). V was trimmed by 5 bases and J by 4 bases, leaving 11 bases between them. The CDR3 extends over 13 amino acids. CDR3 sequence: CASSLRDVYGYTF. The CDR3 DNA reads as TGTGCCAGCAGCCTCCGGGATGTCTATGGCTACACCTTC.

This sequence joins TRBV2 and TRBJ1-5; D not certain. CDR3 length: 12 residues. V gave up 6 bases and J gave up 5 bases, with 8 bases separating them. Germline V gives CDR1 SNHLY, CDR2 FYNNEI. CDR3 residues: CASRGMDQPQHF. CDR3 nucleotides: TGTGCCAGCAGAGGGATGGATCAGCCCCAGCATTTT.

This chain joins TRBV12-3 or TRBV12-4 and TRBJ2-3; maybe TRBD1 (6 bases). V was cut by 1 base and J by 6 bases, with 8 bases left in between. This CDR3 has 13 residues. The CDR3, as DNA: TGTGCCAGCAGTTTAGGGGGGCGGGATACGCAGTATTTT. Translation gives CASSLGGRDTQYF.

Only a few counts were recorded for this clone. The rearrangement uses TRBV11-2 and TRBJ2-3, with TRBD2 matching over 9 bases. This CDR3 has 17 amino acids. V lost 2 bases to trimming and J lost 0 bases; unmatched junction nucleotides: 6. Germline CDR1 and CDR2: SGHAT and FQNNGV. CDR3 region: CASSLTPLAGSTDTQYF. CDR3 bases: TGTGCCAGCAGCTTAACCCCCCTAGCGGGAAGCACAGATACGCAGTATTTT.

V usage is TRBV19 and J usage is TRBJ2-7; D may be TRBD2 (6 bases). Germline-derived CDR1 and CDR2 are LNHDA and SQIVND (reference sequence). This CDR3 comprises 13 residues. The V end lost 3 bases, the J end lost 2 bases, and 8 bases lay between the germline ends. CDR3 nucleotides: TGTGCCAGTAGTATTCCGGGAGCCTACGAGCAGTACTTC. Protein: CASSIPGAYEQYF.

This chain connects TRBV9 to TRBJ2-2, with 7 bases aligning to TRBD1. Germline trimming cut 3 bases from V and 1 base from J; bases unmatched to any gene: 12. The CDR3 totals 18 residues. CDR1 SGDLS and CDR2 YYNGEE come from the germline V gene. The CDR3 loop reads CASSAFLGQPRNTGELFF. The CDR3 DNA reads TGTGCCAGCAGCGCCTTCTTGGGACAGCCTAGGAACACCGGGGAGCTGTTTTTT.